The clone carrying this TCR beta chain was observed a handful of times. TCRdb ran MiXCR on the 5' RACE reads and lists one entry per CDR3 protein. The table lists some 600,000 distinct CDR3 sequences, 17% of them singletons, with about 8.1% in the top ten. This specimen belongs to a study of T-cell memory formation after mild COVID-19. J lost 1 base, V lost 6 bases, and 7 bases had no gene match. The CDR3 contains 15 residues. The V gene's germline CDR1 is SGHRS and CDR2 YFSETQ. The TCR originated in an adult woman who had mild COVID-19 (a few samples of this study predate the infection). Cell type and time point are not known. J is TRBJ2-5 and V is TRBV5-1; TRBD2 agrees at 9 bases. The material sequenced was PBMCs or a T cell subset sorted from them (not recorded which). The chain's CDR3 is CASTLAGAPQETQYF. CDR3 nucleotides: TGCGCCAGCACTTTAGCGGGAGCGCCCCAAGAGACCCAGTACTTC.